What follows is one T cell receptor beta chain and its context. This clone was picked up one time. This clone's antigen is unknown. No per-base quality is available; no much larger clone lies one base away. The library was generated by the immunoSEQ multiplex PCR assay. RNA was extracted from all samples and reverse transcribed into cDNA as template for TCR sequencing. SuperScript III was used for first-strand cDNA synthesis, primed with a 2:1 mix of oligo-dT and random hexamers. Amplification bias was assessed with a synthetic immune receptor repertoire, and residual bias was removed computationally. The source study handled its data this way. After raw reads were preprocessed to remove errors, the CDR3 was defined following IMGT conventions as running from the conserved cysteine to phenylalanine. Clonality was calculated as 1 minus Shannon entropy normalized by log2 of the number of productive unique TCRs. CD4 or CD8 identity of scalp clones was inferred by cross-referencing scalp TCRbeta sequences with sorted blood CD4 and CD8 repertoires. TCRdb limited this immuneACCESS table to in-frame rearrangements with V and J called. A share of clones is missing; checked studies link under half to unresolved V genes, and the rest is unexplained. That table furnishes V, J and clone size, whereas the DNA furnished D and trimming. The sample table records approximately 160,000 clones; less than 70% of these occur just once. Approximately 15% of the sample is in the top ten clones.

These data originate in a study of CD8+ T cells in alopecia areata listed by TCRdb under 2018. At the level of the whole study: Treated patients were enrolled in an open-label pilot trial of oral tofacitinib, 5 to 10 mg twice daily, for moderate-to-severe alopecia areata. Patients received tofacitinib for 6 to 18 months and were then followed off drug for 6 months to check for delayed response and recurrence. Disease severity in treated patients was measured with the SALT score, which quantifies the percentage of affected scalp surface area. In both human patients and the C3H/HeJ mouse model, the study applied high-throughput TCRbeta sequencing to look at T cell clonal expansion in alopecia areata. Scalp tissue and sorted CD4+ and CD8+ peripheral blood T cells from patchy and totalis/universalis alopecia areata patients and from healthy controls were covered by human TCRbeta sequencing. Biopsies were taken from tofacitinib-treated patients at baseline and at 4 and 24 weeks of treatment, and a later scalp biopsy was taken in several of the tofacitinib-treated patients. Clonality in the scalp was compared among normal scalp (n=4), patchy alopecia areata scalp (n=8), and alopecia totalis/universalis scalp (n=8). The RNA source kit depended on sample type: the PAXgene miRNA kit for fixed scalp, the miRNeasy kit for PBMCs, and the RNeasy kit for mouse skin. TCRbeta CDR3 regions were amplified by immunoSEQ multiplex PCR with 35 Vbeta forward and 13 Jbeta reverse primers.

V loses 4 bases of germline sequence and J loses 0 bases, and the interval between the two ends is 12 bases. Per the germline V gene, SGHRS is the CDR1 and YFSETQ is the CDR2. CDR3 length: 15 amino acids, cysteine to phenylalanine. Of the read, only the CDR3 DNA is kept; its 45 bases are in frame from base 1. Overall results and qualifications from the work: During tofacitinib treatment, many expanded lesional clones remained in scalp and blood, and this persistence may partly explain relapse after treatment is stopped. Unlike mouse skin, where gammadelta T cells dominate, normal human skin contains resident alphabeta T cells that get sequenced too, which complicates analysis of the scalp TCR repertoire. Higher clonality and more expanded CD8+ clones were observed in lesional scalp than in normal scalp, particularly in alopecia totalis/universalis, a finding suggestive of antigenic drive. Shared TCR sequences between patients were less evident than in mice, which may be partly attributable to HLA diversity in the patient population. Scalp clonality and the number of expanded CD8+ clones among the top 100 scalp clones were significantly decreased by tofacitinib. Because the treated cohort was small and included a single nonresponder, larger studies are needed to assess links between baseline CD8+ expansion and response.

The time point label on this specimen signifies: about 5 months on oral tofacitinib. In the paper's terms, the treatment or condition label means: oral pan-JAK inhibitor, 5-10 mg twice daily. Lesional scalp punch biopsies and peripheral blood were obtained from alopecia areata patients. PBMCs were isolated by density centrifugation and stained for CD3, CD4 and CD8, and CD4+ and CD8+ T cells were sorted on a FACSAria. This TCR derives from a human donor with alopecia areata. The sample here was CD4+ T cells sorted from blood, taken at week 24, from a patient treated with tofacitinib. The sequence links TRBV5-1 to TRBJ2-3; TRBD2 is a weak D gene call, 5 bases matching. The CDR3 here reads CASSDGDYSTDTQYF. The DNA sequence is as follows: TGCGCCAGCAGCGATGGTGACTATAGCACAGATACGCAGTATTTT.